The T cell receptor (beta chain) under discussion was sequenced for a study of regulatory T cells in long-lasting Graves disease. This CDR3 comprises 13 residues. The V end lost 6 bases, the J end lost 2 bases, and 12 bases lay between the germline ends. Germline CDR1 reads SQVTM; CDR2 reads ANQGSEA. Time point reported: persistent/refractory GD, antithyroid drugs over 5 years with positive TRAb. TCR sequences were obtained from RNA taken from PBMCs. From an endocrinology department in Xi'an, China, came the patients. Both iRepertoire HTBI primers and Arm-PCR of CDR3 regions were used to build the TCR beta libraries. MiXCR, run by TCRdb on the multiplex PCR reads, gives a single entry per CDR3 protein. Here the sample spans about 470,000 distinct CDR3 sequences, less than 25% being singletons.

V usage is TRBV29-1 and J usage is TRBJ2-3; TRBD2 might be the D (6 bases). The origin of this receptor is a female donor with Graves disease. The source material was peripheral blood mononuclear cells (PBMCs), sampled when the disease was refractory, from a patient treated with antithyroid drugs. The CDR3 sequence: CSVGGTHTDTQYF. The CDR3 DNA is TGCAGCGTCGGAGGGACCCACACAGATACGCAGTATTTT.